Reported below is one T cell receptor (beta chain). Its antigen is not identified. The sample originates from a study of T cell responses to AZD1222 COVID-19 vaccine. The study, taken as a whole, reports: Females made up more of the donors, who were largely white British, and clonal diversity may have come out too low. Vaccine-associated CD4 TCRs spanned spike, dominant at 160-218 and 743-854. Every sample of the repertoires postdated the peak T cell response. Spike-specific TCR breadth rose after two AZD1222 doses, and depth rose as well.

The CDR3 length is 14 residues. The ends were cut back, 0 bases at V and 2 bases at J, with 7 bases in the middle. CDR1 is SEHNR, CDR2 FQNEAQ, per germline (reference sequence). Assay used: immunoSEQ multiplex PCR; TCRdb lists only in-frame clones, some missing. The sample lists about 140,000 clones; 85% to 90% were seen once. The genes are TRBV7-9 and TRBJ1-2; no clear D. The sequencing here drew on peripheral blood, taken on day 0 of AZD1222 vaccination. The TCR originated in an adult in good health. CDR3 sequence: CASSLAVGNYGYTF. CDR3 nucleotides: TGTGCCAGCAGCTTAGCGGTGGGGAACTATGGCTACACCTTC.